This T cell receptor beta chain was recorded in a study of T cell repertoires in aging, cancer and after chemotherapy. As for the study in general: Chronic lymphocytic leukemia patients on fludarabine- or bendamustine-based regimens gave paired samples before and after chemotherapy. Study outcomes and limitations: The repertoire data cannot show anything about immunological memory following chemotherapy.

Remarks on this clonotype: Its specificity is not known.

The template was genomic DNA from peripheral blood, not RNA. TRB rearrangements spanning V, D and J were amplified using mixed TRB-A/B primers. Via MiXCR, TCRdb re-called the multiplex PCR reads, giving one row per CDR3 protein. Of over 1,500 distinct CDR3 sequences listed, less than 25% were seen once; the top ten hold approximately 25%. The V gene's germline CDR1 is SGHVS and CDR2 FNYEAQ. The CDR3 covers 13 residues. The V and J ends lost 5 bases and 9 bases respectively, with 17 bases between them. The sample taken for sequencing was blood. This receptor was obtained from a human donor with a blood cancer. The V and J genes are TRBV7-6 and TRBJ2-7; tentative D call: TRBD2 (5 bases). In DNA form, the CDR3 reads TGTGCCAGCAGCCCCGAAACGGACTTCGGGCAGTACTTC. As protein: CASSPETDFGQYF.